The 21 T cell receptor beta chains given below trace back to one sample, sequenced in a study of blood T cell repertoires in COVID-19. This table comes from immunoSEQ multiplex PCR, and its TCRdb copy is limited to in-frame clones, with some not included. The top ten hold around 7.8% of the sample, which has 150,000 to 190,000 clones, 84% seen once. What was sequenced was PBMCs or T cells enriched from blood (not recorded which). Receptors were obtained from a man aged 45 to 65 who had recovered from COVID-19.

This clone is a singleton in its sample. The chain has TRBV14 and TRBJ1-6, with D possibly being TRBD1 (5 bases). Trimming stripped 0 bases from V and 13 bases from J, with 16 bases between. This CDR3 has 15 amino acids. Germline CDR1 reads SGHDN; CDR2 reads FVKESK. In DNA form, the CDR3 reads TGTGCCAGCAGCCAAGATTCCAGGGTCGGTGGGCCCCTCCACTTT. Its protein product is CASSQDSRVGGPLHF.

This clone was seen once. DNA of the CDR3: TGCGCCAGCAGCCAAGATACGGCTAGCGGGGGGTACTACAATGAGCAGTTCTTC. Protein product: CASSQDTASGGYYNEQFF. V gene TRBV4-3 combines with J gene TRBJ2-1; 11 bases align to TRBD2. Germline CDR1 and CDR2: LGHNA and YSLEER. This CDR3 has 18 residues. V shed 0 bases and J 3 bases; nucleotides not matched to a gene: 7.

The V call is TRBV21-1, the J call TRBJ1-1. TRBV21-1 is assigned pseudogene status. The CDR3 is 15 amino acids. In DNA, the CDR3 is TGTGCCAGCAGCAAAAGGTTGAGGATGAACACTGAAGCTTTCTTT. It codes for CASSKRLRMNTEAFF.

The sample holds one count of this clone. Here the CDR3 DNA reads TGTGCCAGCAGCTTATTCGGGGGGACTGAAGCTTTCTTT. Protein: CASSLFGGTEAFF. The chain recombines TRBV7-3 with TRBJ1-1; the D gene is possibly TRBD1 (5 bases). Germline-derived CDR1 and CDR2 are SGHTA and FQGTGA. The CDR3 is 13 amino acids. V was clipped by 2 bases and J by 5 bases, with 9 bases between them.

The CDR3 sequence: CASSGTGDGGYTF. CDR3 coding DNA: TGCGCCAGCAGCGGGACAGGGGACGGTGGCTACACCTTC. The V call is TRBV5-1, the J call TRBJ1-2, with 10 positions matching TRBD1. Germline loops: CDR1 SGHRS, CDR2 YFSETQ. J gave up 7 bases and V 4 bases, and 4 bases lay outside the gene matches. The CDR3 loop spans 13 amino acids.

The genes are TRBV23-1 and TRBJ2-4; D may be TRBD1 (5 bases). TRBV23-1 is designated an ORF whose function remains uncertain. V dropped 2 bases and J dropped 0 bases, with 14 bases sitting between them. CDR3 length: 17 amino acids. CDR3 coding DNA: TGCGCCAGCAGTCAACCGAAAAGGGGCACAGCCAAAAACATTCAGTACTTC. Translated: CASSQPKRGTAKNIQYF.

The CDR3 DNA reads as TGTGCCAGCAGCCGAAGCGGGGGACGGGGCACCGGGGAGCTGTTTTTT. Amino acid sequence: CASSRSGGRGTGELFF. This sequence joins TRBV27 and TRBJ2-2, with 8 bases matching TRBD2. With 6 bases clipped from V and 4 bases from J, the junction kept 10 bases outside the gene matches. Germline values: CDR1 MNHEY, CDR2 SMNVEV (reference sequence). The CDR3 has 16 amino acids.

This rearrangement joins TRBV5-5 to TRBJ1-2; TRBD1 might be the D (6 bases). The V gene's germline CDR1 is SGHKS and CDR2 YYEKEE (reference sequence). This CDR3 has 15 residues. V was pared by 3 bases and J by 4 bases, with 16 bases between. The DNA of the CDR3 is TGTGCCAGCAGCTCATTCTCGGGACAACTCTATGGCTACACCTTC. This codes for CASSSFSGQLYGYTF.

The rearrangement uses TRBV11-2 and TRBJ2-7, with 7 bases lining up with TRBD1. V was pared by 5 bases and J by 6 bases, with 4 bases of the junction left unmatched. This CDR3 has 12 residues. The germline V gene has CDR1 SGHAT and CDR2 FQNNGV. Here the CDR3 DNA reads TGTGCCAGCAGCACTACAGGGGCCGAGCAGTACTTC. This gives the protein CASSTTGAEQYF.

The genes are TRBV7-8 and TRBJ2-5, with 11 bases identical to TRBD1. The CDR3 runs 16 residues. From germline, CDR1 is SGHVS and CDR2 FQNEAQ. V shed 1 base, J shed 6 bases, and the junction held 7 bases outside the gene matches. CDR3 nucleotides: TGTGCCAGCAGCTTAGTGGGGACAGGGGGATTAAAGACCCAGTACTTC. It encodes CASSLVGTGGLKTQYF.

The V call is TRBV5-4, the J call TRBJ2-7; 12 nucleotides match TRBD1. CDR3 size: 15 residues. V was clipped by 4 bases and J by 6 bases; unmatched bases: 8. Per the germline V gene, CDR1 is SGHNT and CDR2 is YYREEE (reference sequence). Here the CDR3 DNA reads TGTGCCAGCAGCCCATCGGGACAGGGGGCCTTCGAGCAGTACTTC. This sequence encodes CASSPSGQGAFEQYF.

The CDR3: CASSLFGEAYEQYF. As DNA, the CDR3 is TGTGCCAGCAGCTTATTTGGGGAGGCCTACGAGCAGTACTTC. The chain couples TRBV7-9 to TRBJ2-7, with a possible D match to TRBD2 (6 bases). Germline CDR1 is SEHNR and CDR2 is FQNEAQ (reference sequence). Trimming took off 2 bases at V and 2 bases at J, with 10 bases between the two ends. The CDR3 runs to 14 residues.

This chain links TRBV6-5 with TRBJ1-2; D might be TRBD1 (6 bases). From germline, CDR1 is MNHEY and CDR2 SVGAGI. The germline V and J ends were trimmed by 6 bases and 6 bases, with 8 bases remaining between them. This CDR3 contains 11 residues. CDR3 coding DNA: TGTGCCAGCAGCCAGGGGAATGGCTACACCTTC. Its translation is CASSQGNGYTF.

V and J are TRBV15 and TRBJ1-3; D remains unclear. Germline CDR1 is LNHNV and CDR2 is YYDKDF (reference sequence). The CDR3 spans 16 residues. Trimming left V 0 bases short and J 4 bases short, with 13 bases between. The CDR3: CATSRDWPSHGNTIYF. Here the CDR3 DNA reads TGTGCCACCAGCAGAGATTGGCCCTCCCACGGAAACACCATATATTTT.

Only one count was recorded for this clone. The chain combines TRBV3-1 (or the pseudogene TRBV3-2) with TRBJ2-3; 7 positions match TRBD2. The CDR3 extends over 17 amino acids. The germline gives CDR1 LGHDT, CDR2 YNNKEL (reference sequence). The trim removed 4 bases at V and 2 bases at J, leaving 12 bases unmatched. CDR3 DNA: TGTGCCAGCAGCCCTCGCTCGGGGCGGGGGAACACAGATACGCAGTATTTT. It specifies CASSPRSGRGNTDTQYF.

This clone was seen more than once but under ten times. The rearrangement links TRBV19 to TRBJ2-3; 7 nucleotides match TRBD1. There are 13 residues in the CDR3. V lost 6 bases to trimming and J lost 5 bases; unmatched junction nucleotides: 5. CDR1 and CDR2 (germline): LNHDA, SQIVND (reference sequence). The CDR3 DNA is TGTGCCAGTAGCTCAACAGGGGTAGATACGCAGTATTTT. Its protein is CASSSTGVDTQYF.

In DNA, the CDR3 is TGTGCCAGCAGTTTGGACAGGGGGCTAAAGAATGAGCAGTTCTTC. This gives the protein CASSLDRGLKNEQFF. This rearrangement joins TRBV6-5 to TRBJ2-1; 11 nucleotides agree with TRBD1. Per germline, CDR1 MNHEY and CDR2 SVGAGI. CDR3 length: 15 amino acids. V dropped 4 bases and J dropped 7; count of bases not matched to a gene: 6.

The chain links TRBV7-9 to TRBJ2-7, with D perhaps TRBD2 (5 bases). The CDR3 length is 13 residues. Germline loops: CDR1 SEHNR, CDR2 FQNEAQ (reference sequence). The V end was cut by 7 bases, the J end by 3 bases, with 13 bases between. This chain's CDR3 is CASTRGRNYEQYF. CDR3 DNA: TGTGCCAGCACCCGGGGTCGTAACTACGAGCAGTACTTC.

The gene calls are TRBV7-9 and TRBJ2-5; D is ambiguous. Germline V CDR1 and CDR2: SEHNR, FQNEAQ (reference sequence). Trimming pared 0 bases from V and 1 base from J, leaving 9 bases between. The CDR3 has 15 residues. CDR3 amino acids: CASSLAHSSQETQYF. The CDR3 DNA reads as TGTGCCAGCAGCTTAGCGCACTCCTCCCAAGAGACCCAGTACTTC.

Points on this clone: Compared with germline, one end of the junction differs, possibly owing to a read error. This chain joins TRBV6-2 or TRBV6-3 and TRBJ1-5; 8 nucleotides align to TRBD1. The CDR3 loop spans 14 amino acids. Germline V gives CDR1 MNHEY, CDR2 SVGEGT. The CDR3 nucleotides read TGTGCCAGCAGTGACTCAGGGGGCGTCCAGCCCCAGCATTTT. As protein: CASSDSGGVQPQHF.

Concerning this clone: A junction end diverges from the germline sequence, so it may reflect a read error. For the CDR3, the DNA is TGTGCTAGCAGTTTCGGGGTTGGCACTGAAGCTTTCTTT. Translated: CASSFGVGTEAFF. This chain uses TRBV7-7 with TRBJ1-1; D call uncertain. Germline V gene data show CDR1 as SSHAT and CDR2 as FNYEAQ (reference sequence). The CDR3 is 13 amino acids. Complete variable domain (other parts from reference TRBV7-7 and TRBJ1-1): GAGVSQSPRYKVTKRGQDVTLRCDPISSHATLYWYQQALGQGPEFLTYFNYEAQPDKSGLPSDRFSAERPEGSISTLTIQRTEQRDSAMYRCASSFGVGTEAFFGQGTRLTVV.